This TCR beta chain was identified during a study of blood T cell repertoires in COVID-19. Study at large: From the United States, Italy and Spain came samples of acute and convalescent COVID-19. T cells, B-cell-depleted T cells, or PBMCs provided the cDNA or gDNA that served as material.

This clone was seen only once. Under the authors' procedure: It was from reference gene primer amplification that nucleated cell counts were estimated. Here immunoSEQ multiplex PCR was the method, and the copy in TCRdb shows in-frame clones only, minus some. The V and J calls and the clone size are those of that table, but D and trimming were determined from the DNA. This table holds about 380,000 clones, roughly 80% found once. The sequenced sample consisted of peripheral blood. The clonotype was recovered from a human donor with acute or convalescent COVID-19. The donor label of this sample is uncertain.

CDR3 in amino acids: CASSSQTDRPYEQYF. Here the CDR3 DNA reads TGTGCCAGCAGTTCCCAGACGGACAGACCCTACGAGCAGTACTTC. The chain carries TRBV6-5 and TRBJ2-7; possibly TRBD1 for D (6 bases). The ends were cut back, 4 bases at V and 2 bases at J, with 15 bases in the middle. This CDR3 has 15 amino acids. In germline, CDR1 is MNHEY, CDR2 SVGAGI.